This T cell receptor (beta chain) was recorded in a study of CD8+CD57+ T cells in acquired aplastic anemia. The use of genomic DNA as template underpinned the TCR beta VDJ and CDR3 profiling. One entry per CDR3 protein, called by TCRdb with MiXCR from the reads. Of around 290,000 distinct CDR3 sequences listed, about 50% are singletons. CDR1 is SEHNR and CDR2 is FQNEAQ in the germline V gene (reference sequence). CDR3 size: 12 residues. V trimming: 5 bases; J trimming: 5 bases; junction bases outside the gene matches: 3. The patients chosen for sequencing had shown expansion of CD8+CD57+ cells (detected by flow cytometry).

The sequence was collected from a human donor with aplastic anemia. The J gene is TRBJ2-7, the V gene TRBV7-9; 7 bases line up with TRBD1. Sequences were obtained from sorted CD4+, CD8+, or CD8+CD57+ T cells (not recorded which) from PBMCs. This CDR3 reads CASSMTGHEQYF. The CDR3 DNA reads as TGTGCCAGCAGCATGACAGGGCACGAGCAGTACTTC.